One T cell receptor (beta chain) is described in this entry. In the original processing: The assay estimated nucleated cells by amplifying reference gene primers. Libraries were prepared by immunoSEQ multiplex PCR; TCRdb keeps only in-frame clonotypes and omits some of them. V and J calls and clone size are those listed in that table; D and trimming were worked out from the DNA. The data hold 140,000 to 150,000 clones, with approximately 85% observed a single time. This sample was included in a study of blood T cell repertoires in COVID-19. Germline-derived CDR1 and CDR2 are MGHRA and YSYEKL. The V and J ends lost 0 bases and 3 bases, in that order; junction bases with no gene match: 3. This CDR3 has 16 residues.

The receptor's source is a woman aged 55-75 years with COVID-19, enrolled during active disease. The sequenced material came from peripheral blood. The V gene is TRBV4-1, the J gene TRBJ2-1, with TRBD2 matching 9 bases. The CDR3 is CASSQDPAGGYNEQFF. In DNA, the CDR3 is TGCGCCAGCAGCCAAGACCCAGCGGGGGGCTACAATGAGCAGTTCTTC.